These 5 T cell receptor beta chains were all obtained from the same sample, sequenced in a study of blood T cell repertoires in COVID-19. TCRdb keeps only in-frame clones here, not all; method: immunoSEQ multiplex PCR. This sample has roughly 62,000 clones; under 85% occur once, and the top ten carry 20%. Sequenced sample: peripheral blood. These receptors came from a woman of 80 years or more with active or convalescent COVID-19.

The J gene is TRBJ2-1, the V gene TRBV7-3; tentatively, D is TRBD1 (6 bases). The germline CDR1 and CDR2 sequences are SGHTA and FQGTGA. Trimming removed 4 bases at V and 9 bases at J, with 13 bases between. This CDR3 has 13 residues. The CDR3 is CASSSNRDGEQFF. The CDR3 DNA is TGTGCCAGCAGCTCCAACAGGGATGGTGAGCAGTTCTTC.

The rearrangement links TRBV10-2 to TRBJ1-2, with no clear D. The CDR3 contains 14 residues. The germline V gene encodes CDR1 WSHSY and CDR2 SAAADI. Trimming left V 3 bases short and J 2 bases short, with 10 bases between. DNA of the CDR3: TGCGCCAGCAGTGACATGACGGGGAACTATGGCTACACCTTC. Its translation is CASSDMTGNYGYTF.

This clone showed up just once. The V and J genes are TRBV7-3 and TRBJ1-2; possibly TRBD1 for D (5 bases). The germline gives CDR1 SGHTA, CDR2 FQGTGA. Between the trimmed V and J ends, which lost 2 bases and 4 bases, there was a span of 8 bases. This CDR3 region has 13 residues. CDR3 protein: CASSLSGSYGYTF. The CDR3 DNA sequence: TGTGCCAGCAGCTTATCAGGGTCCTATGGCTACACCTTC.

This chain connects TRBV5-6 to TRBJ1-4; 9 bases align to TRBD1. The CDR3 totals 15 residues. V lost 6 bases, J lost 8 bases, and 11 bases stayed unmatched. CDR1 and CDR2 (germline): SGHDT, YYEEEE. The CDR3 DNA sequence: TGTGCCAGCACTTCACAACAGGGGGCAAAGGAAAAACTGTTTTTT. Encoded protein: CASTSQQGAKEKLFF.

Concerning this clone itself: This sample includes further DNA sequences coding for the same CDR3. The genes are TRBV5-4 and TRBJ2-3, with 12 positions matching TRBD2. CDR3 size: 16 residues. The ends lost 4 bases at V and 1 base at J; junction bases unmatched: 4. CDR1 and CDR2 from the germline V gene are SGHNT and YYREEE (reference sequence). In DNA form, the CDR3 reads TGTGCCAGCAGCCTTAGACTAGCGGGGGGCACAGATACGCAGTATTTT. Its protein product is CASSLRLAGGTDTQYF.